This TCR beta chain was identified during a study of blood T cells in healthy people across ages. The CDR3 is made up of 15 amino acids. Germline V CDR1 and CDR2: SEHNR, FQNEAQ (reference sequence). Trimming stripped 3 bases from V and 4 bases from J, with 15 bases between. Next came a second PCR, run for about 6 to 12 cycles, which used a sample-barcoded 5' primer along with a J-beta primer mix. From the 5' RACE reads, TCRdb called clonotypes with MiXCR, one entry per CDR3 protein. The sample lists roughly 800,000 distinct CDR3 sequences; 20% to 25% were seen once. The sample was also reused in another study, on T cells of mothers and their children. Turning to that study: The donor cohort consisted of a few healthy Caucasian mothers and their six children. All extracted RNA went into cDNA synthesis, about 1.4 ug per 15 ul. Every mother produced more than 8 million TCR beta CDR3 reads, whereas every child provided around 3 million.

Material for sequencing was blood. This receptor was obtained from a boy aged 10-17 years in good health. V usage is TRBV7-9 and J usage is TRBJ1-2; the D is unclear. The CDR3 region has the DNA TGTGCCAGCAGCTTCGGGTCCCCCTCGGGCTATGGCTACACCTTC. This translates into CASSFGSPSGYGYTF.